The present T cell receptor beta chain was sequenced within a study of CD8 T cells in ankylosing spondylitis. Study-level results: Existing reports had already noted some motif variants in reactive arthritis synovial fluid and blood. Roughly eight highly homologous variants made up a TCR beta motif that seemed to typify ankylosing spondylitis blood.

The CDR3 consists of 14 residues. The germline V and J ends were trimmed by 0 bases and 6 bases, with 8 bases remaining between them. Germline loops: CDR1 LGHNA, CDR2 YNFKEQ. Each TCR beta library was made by quantitative 5'-RACE that incorporated molecular barcodes. TCRdb independently ran MiXCR on the 5' RACE reads; one entry per CDR3 protein. The table lists around 490,000 distinct CDR3 sequences, about 5.7% of them singletons, with 3.5% in the top ten. In its sample, this clonotype was seen many times. What it recognizes is unknown. Sequenced input: blood, either unsorted or a sorted T cell fraction (not recorded which). The sequence was collected from a male donor with ankylosing spondylitis. J is TRBJ2-2 and V is TRBV4-2, with TRBD2 as a possible D gene (5 bases). In DNA form, the CDR3 reads TGTGCCAGCAGCCAAGATCCGGGGTCCGGGGAGCTGTTTTTT. Its translation is CASSQDPGSGELFF.